This T cell receptor beta chain is drawn from a study of regulatory T cells in long-lasting Graves disease. Time point indicated: persistent/refractory GD, antithyroid drugs over 5 years with positive TRAb. The TCR library was prepared using RNA isolated from PBMCs. It was an endocrinology department in Xi'an, China, that provided the patients. The CDR3 contains 16 residues. Germline-derived CDR1 and CDR2 are SQVTM and ANQGSEA. V dropped 7 bases and J dropped 3; count of bases not matched to a gene: 13. Study-wide results and limits: Persistent disease was characterized by preferential usage of TRBV28, TRBJ1-2 and TRBJ2-5. Newly diagnosed patients had higher TCR diversity than persistent Graves' patients did. The study found persistent patients shared more public clonotypes (fewer than 3,000) than new patients (approximately 970).

In this sample, this clonotype turned up a few times. The antigen remains undetermined. Both iRepertoire HTBI primers and Arm-PCR of CDR3 regions were used to build the TCR beta libraries. TCRdb passed the multiplex PCR reads through MiXCR, listing each CDR3 protein once. The sample has about 430,000 distinct CDR3 sequences, roughly 23% seen once. Material: peripheral blood mononuclear cells (PBMCs), obtained when the disease was refractory, from a patient treated with antithyroid drugs. The sequence was collected from a female donor with Graves disease. The chain has TRBV29-1 and TRBJ2-2; 8 bases fit TRBD1. The CDR3 is CSATMGTGGDTGELFF. CDR3 DNA sequence: TGCAGCGCCACGATGGGGACAGGAGGGGACACCGGGGAGCTGTTTTTT.